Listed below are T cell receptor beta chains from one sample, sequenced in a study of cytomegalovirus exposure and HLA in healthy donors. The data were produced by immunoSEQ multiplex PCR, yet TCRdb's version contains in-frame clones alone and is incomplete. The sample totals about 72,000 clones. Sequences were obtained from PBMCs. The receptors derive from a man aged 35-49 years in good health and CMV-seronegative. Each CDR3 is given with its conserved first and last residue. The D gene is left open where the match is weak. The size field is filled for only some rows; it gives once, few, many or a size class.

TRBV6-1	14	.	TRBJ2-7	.	CALGGFGSGYEQYF	TGTGCCCTGGGGGGTTTTGGAAGCGGCTACGAGCAGTACTTC
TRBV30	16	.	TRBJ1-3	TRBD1	CAWSAPRTGTGNTIYF	TGTGCCTGGAGTGCCCCCCGGACAGGGACTGGAAACACCATATATTTT
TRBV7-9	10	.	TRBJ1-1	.	CASSASEAFF	TGTGCCAGCAGTGCGTCTGAAGCTTTCTTT
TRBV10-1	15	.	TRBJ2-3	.	CASSDRGTSTDTQYF	TGCGCCAGCAGTGATCGGGGAACTAGCACAGATACGCAGTATTTT
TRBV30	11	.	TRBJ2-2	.	CAWKGAGELFF	TGCGCCTGGAAAGGGGCCGGGGAGCTGTTTTTT
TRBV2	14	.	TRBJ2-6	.	CASNPYSGANVLTF	TGTGCCAGCAATCCGTACTCTGGGGCCAACGTCCTGACTTTC
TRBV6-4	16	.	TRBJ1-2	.	CASRIPSLGADYGYTF	TGTGCCAGCAGAATCCCATCCCTTGGGGCGGACTATGGCTACACCTTC
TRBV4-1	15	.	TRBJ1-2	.	CASSQDPEGHYGYTF	TGCGCCAGCAGCCAAGATCCCGAGGGTCACTATGGCTACACCTTC
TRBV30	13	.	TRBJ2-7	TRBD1	CAWRLQGTYEQYF	TGTGCCTGGAGACTACAGGGGACCTACGAGCAGTACTTC
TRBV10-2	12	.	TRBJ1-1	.	CASSEAAGAAFF	TGCGCCAGCAGTGAGGCTGCAGGGGCAGCTTTCTTT
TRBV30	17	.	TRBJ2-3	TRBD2	CAWTPPWLAGSTDTQYF	TGTGCCTGGACTCCCCCTTGGCTAGCGGGGAGCACAGATACGCAGTATTTT
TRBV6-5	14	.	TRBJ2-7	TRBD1	CASKEDRAQYEQYF	TGTGCCAGCAAAGAGGACAGGGCCCAATACGAGCAGTACTTC
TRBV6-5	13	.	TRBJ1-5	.	CASSYGSGQPQHF	TGTGCCAGCAGTTATGGGTCAGGTCAGCCCCAGCATTTT
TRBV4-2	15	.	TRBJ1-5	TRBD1	CASSRDSGSNQPQHF	TGTGCCAGCAGCCGGGACAGTGGAAGCAATCAGCCCCAGCATTTT
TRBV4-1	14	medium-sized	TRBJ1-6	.	CASSQVTGNSPLHF	TGCGCCAGCAGCCAGGTGACGGGGAATTCACCCCTCCACTTT
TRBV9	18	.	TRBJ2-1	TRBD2	CASSAQERGTSGTVEQFF	TGTGCCAGCAGCGCACAAGAGAGAGGGACTAGCGGAACAGTTGAGCAGTTCTTC
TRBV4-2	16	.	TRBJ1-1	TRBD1	CASSQEFAQGGTEAFF	TGTGCCAGCAGCCAAGAATTCGCACAGGGGGGAACTGAAGCTTTCTTT
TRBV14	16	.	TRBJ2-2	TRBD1	CASSHLRDRNTGELFF	TGTGCCAGCAGCCATCTCCGGGACAGAAACACCGGGGAGCTGTTTTTT
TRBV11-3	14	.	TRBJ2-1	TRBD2	CASSLMREGHEQFF	TGTGCCAGCAGCTTAATGAGGGAGGGTCACGAGCAGTTCTTC
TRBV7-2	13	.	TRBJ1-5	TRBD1	CASSTQGDQPQHF	TGTGCCAGCAGTACACAGGGGGACCAGCCCCAGCATTTT
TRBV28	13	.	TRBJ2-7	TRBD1	CASSTQDRHEQYF	TGTGCCAGCAGTACACAGGACAGGCACGAGCAGTACTTC
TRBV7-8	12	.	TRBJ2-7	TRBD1	CASSSTGNEQYF	TGTGCCAGCAGCTCGACAGGGAACGAGCAGTACTTC
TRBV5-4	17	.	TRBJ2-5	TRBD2	CASSLEGGRVGKETQYF	TGTGCCAGCAGCTTGGAAGGAGGGAGGGTGGGAAAAGAGACCCAGTACTTC
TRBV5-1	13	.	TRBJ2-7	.	CASSYSGTYEQYF	TGCGCCAGCAGCTATAGCGGCACCTACGAGCAGTACTTC
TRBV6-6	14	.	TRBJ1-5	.	CASRPRASNQPQHF	TGTGCCAGCAGGCCTAGAGCGAGCAATCAGCCCCAGCATTTT
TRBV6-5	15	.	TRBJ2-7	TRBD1	CASSYWSGGSYEQYF	TGTGCCAGCAGTTACTGGTCAGGGGGCTCCTACGAGCAGTACTTC
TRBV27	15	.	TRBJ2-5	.	CASSLRGRGEETQYF	TGTGCCAGCAGTTTACGGGGCAGGGGGGAAGAGACCCAGTACTTC
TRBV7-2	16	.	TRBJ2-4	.	CASSFRGNLAKNIQYF	TGTGCCAGCAGCTTTAGGGGGAATCTAGCCAAAAACATTCAGTACTTC
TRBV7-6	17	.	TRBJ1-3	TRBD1	CASSLIMGQSSGNTIYF	TGTGCCAGCAGCTTAATAATGGGACAGTCCTCTGGAAACACCATATATTTT
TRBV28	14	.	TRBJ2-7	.	CASRFAGRPYEQYF	TGTGCCAGCAGATTTGCAGGGAGGCCCTACGAGCAGTACTTC
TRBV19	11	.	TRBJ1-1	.	CASIRGAEAFF	TGTGCCAGTATCCGGGGGGCTGAAGCTTTCTTT
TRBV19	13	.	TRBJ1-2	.	CASSIGQKDGYTF	TGTGCCAGTAGTATAGGTCAGAAAGATGGCTACACCTTC
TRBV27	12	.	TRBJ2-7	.	CAMTGRAYEQYF	TGTGCCATGACGGGCAGGGCCTACGAGCAGTACTTC
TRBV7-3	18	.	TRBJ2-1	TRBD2	CASSLRGGGSPEYNEQFF	TGTGCCAGCAGCTTACGTGGCGGGGGGTCCCCCGAGTACAATGAGCAGTTCTTC
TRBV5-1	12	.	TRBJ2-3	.	CASSWGADTQYF	TGCGCCAGCAGTTGGGGGGCAGATACGCAGTATTTT
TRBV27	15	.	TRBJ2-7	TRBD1	CASSVSGQGSYEQYF	TGTGCCAGCAGTGTATCGGGACAGGGGTCCTACGAGCAGTACTTC
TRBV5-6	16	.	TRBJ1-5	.	CASSLGFGVRNQPQHF	TGTGCCAGCAGCTTGGGGTTCGGGGTACGCAATCAGCCCCAGCATTTT
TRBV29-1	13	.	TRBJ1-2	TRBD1	CSVSGQGGGGYTF	TGCAGCGTTAGTGGACAGGGTGGAGGTGGCTACACCTTC
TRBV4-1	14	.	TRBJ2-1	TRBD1	CASSQLDRVNEQFF	TGCGCCAGCAGCCAACTCGACAGGGTAAATGAGCAGTTCTTC
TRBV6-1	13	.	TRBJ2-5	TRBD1	CASSTGAQETQYF	TGTGCCAGCAGCACAGGGGCACAAGAGACCCAGTACTTC
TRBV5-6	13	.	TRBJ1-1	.	CASSLDQGSMAFF	TGTGCCAGCAGCTTGGACCAGGGTTCGATGGCTTTCTTT
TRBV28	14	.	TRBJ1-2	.	CASHKGGQNYGYTF	TGTGCCAGCCACAAAGGTGGGCAGAACTATGGCTACACCTTC
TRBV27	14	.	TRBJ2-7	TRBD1	CASSGGRGNYEQYF	TGTGCCAGCAGTGGTGGCAGGGGGAACTACGAGCAGTACTTC
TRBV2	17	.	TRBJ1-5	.	CASPLGSSDLSNQPQHF	TGTGCCAGCCCTCTGGGGAGTAGTGATCTAAGCAATCAGCCCCAGCATTTT
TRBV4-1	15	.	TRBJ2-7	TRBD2	CASSQGTSGEYEQYF	TGCGCCAGCAGCCAAGGGACTAGCGGGGAGTACGAGCAGTACTTC
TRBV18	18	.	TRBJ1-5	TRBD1	CASSRPPGQGFGNQPQHF	TGTGCCAGCTCTCGACCCCCGGGACAGGGGTTCGGCAATCAGCCCCAGCATTTT
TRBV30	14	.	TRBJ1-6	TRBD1	CAWSGGTAGSPLHF	TGTGCCTGGAGTGGCGGGACAGCGGGTTCACCCCTCCACTTT
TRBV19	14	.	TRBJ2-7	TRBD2	CASSTGTSSYEQYF	TGTGCCAGTAGTACAGGGACTAGCTCCTACGAGCAGTACTTC
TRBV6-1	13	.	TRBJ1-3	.	CASSEGAGNTIYF	TGTGCCAGCAGTGAAGGGGCAGGAAACACCATATATTTT
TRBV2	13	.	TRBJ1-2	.	CASSGRESYGYTF	TGTGCCAGCAGTGGCCGGGAATCCTATGGCTACACCTTC
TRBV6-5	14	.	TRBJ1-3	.	CASRFRGTGNTIYF	TGTGCCAGCAGATTTAGGGGGACTGGAAACACCATATATTTT
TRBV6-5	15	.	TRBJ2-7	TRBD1	CASSYSGTGGYEQYF	TGTGCCAGCAGTTACTCCGGGACAGGGGGGTACGAGCAGTACTTC
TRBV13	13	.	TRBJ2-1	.	CASSLWRGDEQFF	TGTGCCAGCAGCTTGTGGCGGGGTGATGAGCAGTTCTTC
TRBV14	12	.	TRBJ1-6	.	CASSPPGSPLHF	TGTGCCAGCAGCCCCCCGGGATCACCCCTCCACTTT
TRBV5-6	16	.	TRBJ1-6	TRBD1	CASSASDRGWMSPLHF	TGTGCCAGCAGCGCCTCGGACAGGGGGTGGATGTCGCCCCTCCACTTT
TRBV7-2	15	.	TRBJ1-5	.	CASSLGSGSNQPQHF	TGTGCCAGCAGCCTCGGATCCGGGAGCAATCAGCCCCAGCATTTT
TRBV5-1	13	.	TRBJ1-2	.	CASSPIPGEGYTF	TGCGCCAGCAGCCCTATTCCGGGGGAAGGCTACACCTTC
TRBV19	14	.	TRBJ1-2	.	CASSMPLLDYGYTF	TGTGCCAGTAGTATGCCCTTACTGGACTATGGCTACACCTTC
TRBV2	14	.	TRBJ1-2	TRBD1	CASSEVGTGEGYTF	TGTGCCAGCAGTGAAGTTGGGACAGGGGAAGGTTACACCTTC
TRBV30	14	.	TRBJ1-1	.	CAWTTTTGNTEAFF	TGTGCCTGGACAACCACGACAGGGAACACTGAAGCTTTCTTT